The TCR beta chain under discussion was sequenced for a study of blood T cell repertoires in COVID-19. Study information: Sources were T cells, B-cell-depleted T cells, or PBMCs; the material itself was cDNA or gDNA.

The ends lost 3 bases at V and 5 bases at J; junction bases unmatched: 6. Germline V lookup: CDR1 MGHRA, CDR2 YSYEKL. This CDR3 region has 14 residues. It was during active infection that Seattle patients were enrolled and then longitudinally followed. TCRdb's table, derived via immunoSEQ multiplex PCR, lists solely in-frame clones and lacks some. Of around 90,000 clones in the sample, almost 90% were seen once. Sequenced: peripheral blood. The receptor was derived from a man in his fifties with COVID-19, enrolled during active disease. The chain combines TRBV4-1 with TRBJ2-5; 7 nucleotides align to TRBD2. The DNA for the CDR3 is TGCGCCAGCAGCCAGCTGGAGGGAGGGGAGACCCAGTACTTC. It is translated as CASSQLEGGETQYF.